Sequencing of this T cell receptor (beta chain) was carried out in a study of tumour-infiltrating T cells in Burkitt lymphoma. Background on the study: The Burkitt lymphoma cohort spanned all epidemiological subtypes.

The V gene's germline CDR1 is MNHEY and CDR2 SMNVEV (reference sequence). V lost 2 bases, J lost 0 bases, and 8 bases lay in between. The CDR3 contains 15 residues. This clone was seen a handful of times. Method: immunoSEQ multiplex PCR; TCRdb's copy keeps in-frame clones and lacks some. The sample records some 1,200 clones, about an eighth being singletons. The chain employs TRBV27 and TRBJ2-1; no firm D call. Specimen: tumor tissue. This sequence originates from a human donor with Burkitt lymphoma. CDR3 DNA: TGTGCCAGCAGTTTAGACCCCACCTCCTACAATGAGCAGTTCTTC. It is translated as CASSLDPTSYNEQFF.